The sequence of this T cell receptor beta chain was determined in a study of identical twins. Overall study results and limits: Beta clonotypes that were abundant in cord blood contained fewer insertions, a pattern absent from memory repertoires.

As to this clonotype: Its antigen is as yet unknown.

CDR1 and CDR2 from the germline V gene are MDHEN and SYDVKM. This CDR3 spans 13 amino acids. Trimming shortened V by 1 base and J by 1 base, and 5 bases separated the two germline ends. TCRdb analysed the 5' RACE reads with MiXCR anew, one entry per CDR3 protein. Of about 920,000 distinct CDR3 sequences in the sample, 10% to 15% were seen once. These same data were also listed under a study on yellow fever vaccine responses in identical twins.

V is TRBV28 and J is TRBJ2-7; D gene unclear. The source is a woman between 18 and 29 years old in good health. Sequences were obtained from PBMCs. The CDR3 DNA reads as TGTGCCAGCAGTTTATATCCTTCCTACGAGCAGTACTTC. This translates into CASSLYPSYEQYF. Supplemented by reference TRBV28 and TRBJ2-7, the full variable domain reads DVKVTQSSRYLVKRTGEKVFLECVQDMDHENMFWYRQDPGLGLRLIYFSYDVKMKEKGDIPEGYSVSREKKERFSLILESASTNQTSMYLCASSLYPSYEQYFGPGTRLTVT.